This TCR beta chain was observed in a study of cytomegalovirus exposure and HLA in healthy donors. As for the study in general: There were nearly 120 million unique TCR beta sequences, drawn from 200 million or so T cells, in an earlier analysis.

The V and J ends lost 1 base and 2 bases respectively, with 9 bases between them. CDR1 MGHRA and CDR2 YSYEKL come from the germline V gene. The length of the CDR3 is 14 residues. The PCR employed 60 Vbeta primers together with 13 Jbeta primers. As processed by the authors: Later work found about 80 million unique TCR beta chains, with around 10 million shared. Clones were sequenced by immunoSEQ multiplex PCR, and TCRdb holds only the in-frame ones, with some missing. Clone size and V and J calls were adopted from that table, with D and trimming inferred from the DNA. Reported are about 200,000 clones; the ten largest clones contain roughly 0.98%.

The sequence came from a woman aged 25 to 39 in good health and CMV-seropositive. V and J are TRBV4-1 and TRBJ2-7, with a possible D match to TRBD2 (6 bases). Sequencing used PBMCs. CDR3 sequence (DNA): TGCGCCAGCAGCCAAGCACTAGCAACCTACGAGCAGTACTTC. It is translated as CASSQALATYEQYF.